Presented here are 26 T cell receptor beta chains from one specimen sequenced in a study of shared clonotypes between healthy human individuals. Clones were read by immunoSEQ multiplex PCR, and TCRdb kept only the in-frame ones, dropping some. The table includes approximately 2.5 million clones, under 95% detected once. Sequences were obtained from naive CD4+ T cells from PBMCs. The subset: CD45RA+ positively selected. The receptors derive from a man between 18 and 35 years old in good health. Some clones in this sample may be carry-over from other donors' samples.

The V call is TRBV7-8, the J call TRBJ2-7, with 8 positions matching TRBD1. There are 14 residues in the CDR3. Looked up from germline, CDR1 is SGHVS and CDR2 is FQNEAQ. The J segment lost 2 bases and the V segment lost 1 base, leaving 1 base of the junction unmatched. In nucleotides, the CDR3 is TGTGCCAGCAGCTTAGGGACAGGGACCTACGAGCAGTACTTC. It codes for CASSLGTGTYEQYF.

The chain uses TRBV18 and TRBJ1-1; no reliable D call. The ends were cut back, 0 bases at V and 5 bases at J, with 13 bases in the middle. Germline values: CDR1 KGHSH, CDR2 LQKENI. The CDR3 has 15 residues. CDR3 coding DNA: TGTGCCAGCTCACCACCGTCGCGCAGTCAAACTGAAGCTTTCTTT. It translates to CASSPPSRSQTEAFF.

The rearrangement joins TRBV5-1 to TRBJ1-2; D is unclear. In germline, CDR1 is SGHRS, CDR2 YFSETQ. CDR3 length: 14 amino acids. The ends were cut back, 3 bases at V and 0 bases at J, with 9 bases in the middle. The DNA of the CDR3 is TGCGCCAGCAGCTCAGACGGAGCTAACTATGGCTACACCTTC. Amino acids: CASSSDGANYGYTF.

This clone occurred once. The CDR3 loop is CASARGMGKTYNEQFF. For the CDR3, the DNA is TGTGCCAGCGCCAGGGGGATGGGAAAAACCTACAATGAGCAGTTCTTC. The chain joins TRBV2 to TRBJ2-1; 7 bases fit TRBD1. Germline CDR1 SNHLY, CDR2 FYNNEI. The J segment lost 2 bases and the V segment lost 8 bases, leaving 12 bases of the junction unmatched. The CDR3 spans 16 residues.

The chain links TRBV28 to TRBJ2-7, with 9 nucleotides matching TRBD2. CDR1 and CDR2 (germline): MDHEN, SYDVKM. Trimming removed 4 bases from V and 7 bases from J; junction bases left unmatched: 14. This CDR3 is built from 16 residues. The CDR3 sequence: CASSSPRGGRADEQYF. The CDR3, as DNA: TGTGCCAGCAGTTCCCCGAGAGGCGGGAGGGCTGATGAGCAGTACTTC.

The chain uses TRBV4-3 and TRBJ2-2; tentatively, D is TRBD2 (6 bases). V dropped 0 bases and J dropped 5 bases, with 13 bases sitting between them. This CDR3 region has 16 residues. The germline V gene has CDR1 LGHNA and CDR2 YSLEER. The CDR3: CASSQEPGTQTGELFF. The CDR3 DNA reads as TGCGCCAGCAGCCAAGAACCCGGGACTCAGACCGGGGAGCTGTTTTTT.

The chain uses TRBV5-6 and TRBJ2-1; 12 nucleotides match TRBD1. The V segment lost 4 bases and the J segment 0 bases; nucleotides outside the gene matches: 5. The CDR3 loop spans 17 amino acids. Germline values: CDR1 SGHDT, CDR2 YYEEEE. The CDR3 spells CASSRDRGRDSYNEQFF. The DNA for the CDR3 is TGTGCCAGCAGCCGGGACAGGGGGCGCGACTCCTACAATGAGCAGTTCTTC. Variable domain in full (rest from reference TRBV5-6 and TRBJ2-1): DAGVTQSPTHLIKTRGQQVTLRCSPKSGHDTVSWYQQALGQGPQFIFQYYEEEERQRGNFPDRFSGHQFPNYSSELNVNALLLGDSALYLCASSRDRGRDSYNEQFFGPGTRLTVL.

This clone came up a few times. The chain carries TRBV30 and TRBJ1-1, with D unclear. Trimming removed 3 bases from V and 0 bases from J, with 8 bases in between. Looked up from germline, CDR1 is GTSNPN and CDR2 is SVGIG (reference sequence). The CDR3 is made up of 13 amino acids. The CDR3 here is CAWSEIMNTEAFF. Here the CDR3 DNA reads TGTGCCTGGAGCGAGATTATGAACACTGAAGCTTTCTTT.

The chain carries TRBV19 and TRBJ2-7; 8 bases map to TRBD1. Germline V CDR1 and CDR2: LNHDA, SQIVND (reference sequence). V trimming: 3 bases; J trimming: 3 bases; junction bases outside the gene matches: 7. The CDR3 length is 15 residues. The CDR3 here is CASSIRAGGVYEQYF. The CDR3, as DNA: TGTGCCAGTAGTATTCGGGCAGGGGGCGTCTACGAGCAGTACTTC.

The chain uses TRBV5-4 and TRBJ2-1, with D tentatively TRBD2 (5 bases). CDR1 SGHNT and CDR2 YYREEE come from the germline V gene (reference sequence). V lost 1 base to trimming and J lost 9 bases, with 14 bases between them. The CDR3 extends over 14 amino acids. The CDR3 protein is CASSLPLGVGEQFF. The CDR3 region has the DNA TGTGCCAGCAGCTTGCCTCTGGGAGTGGGTGAGCAGTTCTTC.

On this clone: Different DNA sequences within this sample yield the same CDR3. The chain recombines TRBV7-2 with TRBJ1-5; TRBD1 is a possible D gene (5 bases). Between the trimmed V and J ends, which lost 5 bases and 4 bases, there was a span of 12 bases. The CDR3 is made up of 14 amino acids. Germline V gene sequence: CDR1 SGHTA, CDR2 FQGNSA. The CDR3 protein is CASSPGGRNQPQHF. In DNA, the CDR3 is TGTGCCAGCAGCCCTGGGGGGAGGAATCAGCCCCAGCATTTT.

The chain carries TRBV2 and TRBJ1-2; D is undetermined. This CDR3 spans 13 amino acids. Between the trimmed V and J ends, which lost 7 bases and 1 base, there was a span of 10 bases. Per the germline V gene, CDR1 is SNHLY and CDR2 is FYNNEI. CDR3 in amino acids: CASTAPLNYGYTF. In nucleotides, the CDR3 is TGTGCCAGCACGGCCCCTCTTAACTATGGCTACACCTTC. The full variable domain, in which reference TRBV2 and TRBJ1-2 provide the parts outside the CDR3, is EPEVTQTPSHQVTQMGQEVILRCVPISNHLYFYWYRQILGQKVEFLVSFYNNEISEKSEIFDDQFSVERPDGSNFTLKIRSTKLEDSAMYFCASTAPLNYGYTFGSGTRLTVV.

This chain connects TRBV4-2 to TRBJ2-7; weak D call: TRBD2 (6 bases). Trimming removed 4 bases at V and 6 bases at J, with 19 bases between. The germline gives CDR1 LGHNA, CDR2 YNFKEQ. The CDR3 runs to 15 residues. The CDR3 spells CASSLGAGGVREQYF. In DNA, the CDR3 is TGTGCCAGCAGCCTTGGGGCCGGAGGGGTCCGCGAGCAGTACTTC.

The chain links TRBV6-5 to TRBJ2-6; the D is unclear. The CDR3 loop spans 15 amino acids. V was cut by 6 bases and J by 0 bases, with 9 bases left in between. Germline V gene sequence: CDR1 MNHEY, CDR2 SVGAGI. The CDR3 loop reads CASSLLSSGANVLTF. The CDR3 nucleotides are TGTGCCAGCAGCCTACTCAGCTCTGGGGCCAACGTCCTGACTTTC.

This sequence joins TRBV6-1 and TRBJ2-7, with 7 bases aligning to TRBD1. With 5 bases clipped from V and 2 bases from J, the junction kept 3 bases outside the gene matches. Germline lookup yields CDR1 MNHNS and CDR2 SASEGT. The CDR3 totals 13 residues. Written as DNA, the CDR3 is TGTGCCAGCAGTAAGGGACAGACCTACGAGCAGTACTTC. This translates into CASSKGQTYEQYF.

In DNA, the CDR3 is TGCGCCAGCAGCGACCAGGCCGGGACAAGCTATGGCTACACCTTC. It encodes CASSDQAGTSYGYTF. This sequence joins TRBV5-1 and TRBJ1-2, with a possible D match to TRBD1 (6 bases). V dropped 4 bases and J dropped 4 bases, with 17 bases sitting between them. Germline loops: CDR1 SGHRS, CDR2 YFSETQ. The length of the CDR3 is 15 residues.

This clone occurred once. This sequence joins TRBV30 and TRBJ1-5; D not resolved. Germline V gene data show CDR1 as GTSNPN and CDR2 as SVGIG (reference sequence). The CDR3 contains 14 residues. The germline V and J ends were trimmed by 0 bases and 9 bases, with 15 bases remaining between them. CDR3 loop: CAWSVGPALRPQHF. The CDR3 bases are TGTGCCTGGAGTGTAGGGCCGGCGTTGCGGCCCCAGCATTTT.

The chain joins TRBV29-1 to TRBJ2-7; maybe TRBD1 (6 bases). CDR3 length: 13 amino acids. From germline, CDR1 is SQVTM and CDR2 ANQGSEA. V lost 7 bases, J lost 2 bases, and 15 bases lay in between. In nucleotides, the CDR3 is TGCAGCGGGGACCGGGACACCCCCTACGAGCAGTACTTC. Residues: CSGDRDTPYEQYF.

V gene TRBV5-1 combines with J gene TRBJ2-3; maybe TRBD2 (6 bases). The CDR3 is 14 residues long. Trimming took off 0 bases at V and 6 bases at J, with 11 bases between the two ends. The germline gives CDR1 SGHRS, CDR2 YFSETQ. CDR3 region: CASSLAIGGDTQYF. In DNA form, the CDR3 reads TGCGCCAGCAGCTTGGCCATAGGAGGGGATACGCAGTATTTT.

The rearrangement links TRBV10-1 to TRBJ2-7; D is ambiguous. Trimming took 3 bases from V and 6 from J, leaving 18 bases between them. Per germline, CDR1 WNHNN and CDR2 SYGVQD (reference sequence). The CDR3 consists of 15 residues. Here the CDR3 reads CASSDPRKPTAEQYF. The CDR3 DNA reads TGCGCCAGCAGTGATCCCCGGAAGCCGACGGCCGAGCAGTACTTC.

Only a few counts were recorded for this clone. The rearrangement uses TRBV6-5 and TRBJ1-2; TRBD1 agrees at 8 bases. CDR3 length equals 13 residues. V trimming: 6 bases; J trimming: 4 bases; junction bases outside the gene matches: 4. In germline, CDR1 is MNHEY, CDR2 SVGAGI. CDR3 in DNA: TGTGCCAGCAGCATGGACAGGGTCTATGGCTACACCTTC. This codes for CASSMDRVYGYTF.

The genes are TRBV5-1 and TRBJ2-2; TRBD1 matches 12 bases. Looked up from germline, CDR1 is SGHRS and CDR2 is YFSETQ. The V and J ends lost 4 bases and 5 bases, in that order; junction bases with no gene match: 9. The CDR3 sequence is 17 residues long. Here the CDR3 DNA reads TGCGCCAGCAGCCAGACCCGGGACAGGGGGCGTACCGGGGAGCTGTTTTTT. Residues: CASSQTRDRGRTGELFF.

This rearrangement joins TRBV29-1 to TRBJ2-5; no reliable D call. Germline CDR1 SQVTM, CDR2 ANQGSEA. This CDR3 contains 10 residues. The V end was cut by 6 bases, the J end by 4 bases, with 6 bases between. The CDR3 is CSVITETQYF. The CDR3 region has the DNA TGCAGCGTGATCACAGAGACCCAGTACTTC.

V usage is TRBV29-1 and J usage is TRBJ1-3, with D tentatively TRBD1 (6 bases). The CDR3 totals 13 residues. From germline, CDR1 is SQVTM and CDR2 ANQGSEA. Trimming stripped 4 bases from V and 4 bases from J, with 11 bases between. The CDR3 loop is CSVGTVSGNTIYF. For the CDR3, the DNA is TGCAGCGTTGGGACAGTCTCGGGAAACACCATATATTTT.

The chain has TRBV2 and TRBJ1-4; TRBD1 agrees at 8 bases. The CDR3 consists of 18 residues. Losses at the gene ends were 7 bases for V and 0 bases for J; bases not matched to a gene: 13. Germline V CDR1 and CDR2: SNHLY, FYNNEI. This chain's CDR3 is CASTFEGGQVATNEKLFF. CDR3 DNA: TGTGCCAGCACCTTCGAGGGGGGACAGGTCGCAACTAATGAAAAACTGTTTTTT.

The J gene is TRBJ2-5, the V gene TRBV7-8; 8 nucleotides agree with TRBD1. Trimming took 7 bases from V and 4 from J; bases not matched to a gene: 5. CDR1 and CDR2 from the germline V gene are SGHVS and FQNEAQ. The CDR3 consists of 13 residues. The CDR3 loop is CASISQGAETQYF. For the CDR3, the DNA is TGTGCCAGCATCTCGCAGGGGGCAGAGACCCAGTACTTC.